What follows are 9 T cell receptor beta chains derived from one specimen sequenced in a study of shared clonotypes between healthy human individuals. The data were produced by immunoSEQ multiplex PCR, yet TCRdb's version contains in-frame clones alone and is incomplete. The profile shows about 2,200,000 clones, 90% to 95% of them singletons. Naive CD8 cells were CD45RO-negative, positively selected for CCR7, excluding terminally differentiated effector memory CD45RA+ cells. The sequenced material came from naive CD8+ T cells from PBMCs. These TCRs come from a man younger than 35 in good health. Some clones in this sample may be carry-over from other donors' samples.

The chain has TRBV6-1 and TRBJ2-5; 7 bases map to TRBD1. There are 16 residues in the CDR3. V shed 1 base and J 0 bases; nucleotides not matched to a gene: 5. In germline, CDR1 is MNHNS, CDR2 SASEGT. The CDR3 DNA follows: TGTGCCAGCAGTGAAGGCGACAGGGCATACCAAGAGACCCAGTACTTC. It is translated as CASSEGDRAYQETQYF.

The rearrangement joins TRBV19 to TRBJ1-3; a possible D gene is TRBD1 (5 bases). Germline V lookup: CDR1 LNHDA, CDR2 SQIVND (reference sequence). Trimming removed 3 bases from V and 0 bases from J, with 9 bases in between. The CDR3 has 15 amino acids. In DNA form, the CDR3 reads TGTGCCAGTAGTATGACAGCTCTCTCTGGAAACACCATATATTTT. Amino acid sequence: CASSMTALSGNTIYF.

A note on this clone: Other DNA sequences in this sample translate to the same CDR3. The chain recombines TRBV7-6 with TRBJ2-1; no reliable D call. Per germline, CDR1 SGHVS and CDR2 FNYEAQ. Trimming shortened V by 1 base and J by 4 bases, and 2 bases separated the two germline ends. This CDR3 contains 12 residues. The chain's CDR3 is CASSLGYNEQFF. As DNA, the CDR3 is TGTGCCAGCAGCTTAGGATACAATGAGCAGTTCTTC.

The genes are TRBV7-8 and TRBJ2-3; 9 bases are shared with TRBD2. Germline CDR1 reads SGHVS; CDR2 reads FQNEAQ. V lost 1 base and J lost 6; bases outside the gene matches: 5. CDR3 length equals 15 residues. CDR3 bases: TGTGCCAGCAGCTTAGGGGGCGGGAGGGTTGATACGCAGTATTTT. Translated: CASSLGGGRVDTQYF. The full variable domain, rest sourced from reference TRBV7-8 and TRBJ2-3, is GAGVSQSPRYKVAKRGQDVALRCDPISGHVSLFWYQQALGQGPEFLTYFQNEAQLDKSGLPSDRFFAERPEGSVSTLKIQRTQQEDSAVYLCASSLGGGRVDTQYFGPGTRLTVL.

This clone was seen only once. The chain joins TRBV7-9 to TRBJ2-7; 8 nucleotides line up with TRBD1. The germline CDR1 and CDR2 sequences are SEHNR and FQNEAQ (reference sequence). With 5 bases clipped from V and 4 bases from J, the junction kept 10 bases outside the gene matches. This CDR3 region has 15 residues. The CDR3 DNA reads TGTGCCAGCAGCCCCTCGGACAGGGACGGTTACGAGCAGTACTTC. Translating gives CASSPSDRDGYEQYF.

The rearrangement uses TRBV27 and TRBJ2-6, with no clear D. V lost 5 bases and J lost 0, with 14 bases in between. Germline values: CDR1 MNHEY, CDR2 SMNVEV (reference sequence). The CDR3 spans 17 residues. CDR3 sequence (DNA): TGTGCCAGCAGTCCCATTCAAGTGTTCTCTGGGGCCAACGTCCTGACTTTC. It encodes CASSPIQVFSGANVLTF.

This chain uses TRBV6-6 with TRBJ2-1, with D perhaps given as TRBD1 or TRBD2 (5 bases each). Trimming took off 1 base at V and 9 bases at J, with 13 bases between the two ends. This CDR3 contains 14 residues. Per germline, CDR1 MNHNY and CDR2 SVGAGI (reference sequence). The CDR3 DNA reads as TGTGCCAGCAGTTACTTCCGGGGCCCACGTGAGCAGTTCTTC. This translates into CASSYFRGPREQFF.

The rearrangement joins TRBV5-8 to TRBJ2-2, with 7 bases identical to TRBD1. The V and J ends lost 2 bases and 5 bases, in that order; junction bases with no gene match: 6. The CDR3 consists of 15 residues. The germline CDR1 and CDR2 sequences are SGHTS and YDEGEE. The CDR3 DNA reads TGTGCCAGCAGCTTCTTGCACAGGGGTACCGGGGAGCTGTTTTTT. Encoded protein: CASSFLHRGTGELFF.

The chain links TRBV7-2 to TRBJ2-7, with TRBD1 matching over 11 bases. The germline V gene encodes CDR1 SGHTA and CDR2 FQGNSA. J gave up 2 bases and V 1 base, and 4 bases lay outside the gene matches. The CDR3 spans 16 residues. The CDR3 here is CASSLVSGQGAYEQYF. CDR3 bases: TGTGCCAGCAGCTTAGTTTCGGGACAGGGGGCCTACGAGCAGTACTTC.